The 15 T cell receptor beta chains below were found in one sample sequenced in a study of OX40 agonist ivuxolimab in advanced cancers. Method: immunoSEQ multiplex PCR; TCRdb's copy keeps in-frame clones and lacks some. The sample contains 80,000 to 100,000 clones, approximately 90% of which appear only once. The sequences come from CD4+ or CD8+ T cells sorted from blood, collected in a trial of the OX40 agonist ivuxolimab. These receptors were obtained from an adult with an advanced solid tumor such as melanoma, head and neck, liver or kidney cancer.

V usage is TRBV27 and J usage is TRBJ1-4; no definite D call. Looked up from germline, CDR1 is MNHEY and CDR2 is SMNVEV (reference sequence). CDR3 length: 15 residues. The germline V and J ends were trimmed by 4 bases and 4 bases, with 13 bases remaining between them. DNA of the CDR3: TGTGCCAGCAGTTCCCGGGCCGCGGTTAATGAAAAACTGTTTTTT. Translating gives CASSSRAAVNEKLFF. Variable domain in full (rest from reference TRBV27 and TRBJ1-4): EAQVTQNPRYLITVTGKKLTVTCSQNMNHEYMSWYRQDPGLGLRQIYYSMNVEVTDKGDVPEGYKVSRKEKRNFPLILESPSPNQTSLYFCASSSRAAVNEKLFFGSGTQLSVL.

This chain connects TRBV6-6 to TRBJ1-5, with unresolved D. V was clipped by 5 bases and J by 1 base, with 15 bases between them. This CDR3 comprises 16 residues. Germline assignment: CDR1 MNHNY and CDR2 SVGAGI (reference sequence). Here the CDR3 reads CASSPVSGMSNQPQHF. The CDR3, as DNA: TGTGCCAGCAGTCCCGTTTCCGGGATGAGCAATCAGCCCCAGCATTTT.

The V call is TRBV9, the J call TRBJ2-1; TRBD2 aligns across 10 bases. Germline CDR1 and CDR2: SGDLS and YYNGEE. V lost 3 bases and J lost 6; bases outside the gene matches: 6. The CDR3 loop spans 15 amino acids. The DNA of the CDR3 is TGTGCCAGCAGCGCTAGCGGGGGTGTCGGCAATGAGCAGTTCTTC. Its protein product is CASSASGGVGNEQFF.

The J gene is TRBJ2-2, the V gene TRBV30, with D perhaps given as TRBD1 or TRBD2 (5 bases each). This CDR3 has 14 amino acids. Germline assignment: CDR1 GTSNPN and CDR2 SVGIG (reference sequence). Trimming took 3 bases from V and 3 from J, leaving 11 bases between them. CDR3 DNA: TGTGCCTGGAGCGTGATGGGGGACACCGGGGAGCTGTTTTTT. The encoded protein is CAWSVMGDTGELFF.

The chain combines TRBV27 with TRBJ1-2; D not certain. V dropped 2 bases and J dropped 0 bases, with 4 bases sitting between them. This CDR3 is built from 13 residues. Germline V gene lookup returns CDR1 MNHEY and CDR2 SMNVEV (reference sequence). CDR3 sequence reads: CASSLLPNYGYTF. The CDR3 bases are TGTGCCAGCAGTTTACTTCCTAACTATGGCTACACCTTC.

This clone was counted between two and nine times. V and J are TRBV27 and TRBJ2-5; 13 bases fit TRBD2. Trimming cost V 5 bases and J 5 bases; bases outside gene matches: 5. Germline lookup yields CDR1 MNHEY and CDR2 SMNVEV (reference sequence). The CDR3 runs to 15 residues. Here the CDR3 reads CASSPGLAGRETQYF. The CDR3 DNA reads TGTGCCAGCAGTCCGGGACTAGCGGGGCGGGAGACCCAGTACTTC.

This rearrangement joins TRBV5-1 to TRBJ2-3; 7 positions agree with TRBD1. The CDR3 runs 15 residues. V gave up 4 bases and J gave up 3 bases; unmatched junction bases: 8. Germline V gives CDR1 SGHRS, CDR2 YFSETQ. CDR3 nucleotides: TGCGCCAGCAGCGTTCAGACAGGGAAGACAGATACGCAGTATTTT. Translated, it gives CASSVQTGKTDTQYF.

This clone appeared a few times. This chain uses TRBV27 with TRBJ1-6; the D is unclear. Germline lookup yields CDR1 MNHEY and CDR2 SMNVEV (reference sequence). V lost 9 bases to trimming and J lost 2 bases, with 11 bases between them. The CDR3 totals 14 residues. CDR3 protein: CASARGPYNSPLHF. The CDR3 DNA reads TGTGCCAGTGCACGAGGACCCTATAATTCACCCCTCCACTTT.

This chain uses TRBV6-1 with TRBJ2-3; 7 positions match TRBD1. The junction had 5 bases not matched to a gene; V was cut back by 6 bases and J by 5 bases. This CDR3 contains 13 residues. From germline, CDR1 is MNHNS and CDR2 SASEGT. CDR3 sequence: CASSMTGLDTQYF. In DNA form, the CDR3 reads TGTGCCAGCAGCATGACAGGGTTAGATACGCAGTATTTT.

The CDR3 loop reads CASSLEPGLTNEKLFF. The CDR3 DNA reads TGTGCCAGCAGCTTAGAGCCAGGGCTAACTAATGAAAAACTGTTTTTT. The chain links TRBV7-6 to TRBJ1-4; a weak D match, TRBD1 (5 bases). The CDR3 length is 16 residues. Between the trimmed V and J ends, which lost 1 base and 1 base, there was a span of 10 bases. The germline V gene has CDR1 SGHVS and CDR2 FNYEAQ.

The chain links TRBV7-9 to TRBJ2-2; D may be TRBD1 (5 bases). Germline V lookup: CDR1 SEHNR, CDR2 FQNEAQ (reference sequence). CDR3 length: 15 residues. The V and J ends lost 2 bases and 8 bases respectively, with 15 bases between them. CDR3 sequence reads: CASSLRQGGLGELFF. CDR3 nucleotides: TGTGCCAGCAGCTTAAGGCAGGGCGGTCTAGGGGAGCTGTTTTTT. The entire variable domain, with the rest obtained from reference TRBV7-9 and TRBJ2-2, is as follows: DTGVSQNPRHKITKRGQNVTFRCDPISEHNRLYWYRQTLGQGPEFLTYFQNEAQLEKSRLLSDRFSAERPKGSFSTLEIQRTEQGDSAMYLCASSLRQGGLGELFFGEGSRLTVL.

CDR3 DNA: TGTGCCAGCAGCCTAGGGACATCGGGAGAGACCCAGTACTTC. Its protein product is CASSLGTSGETQYF. This chain links TRBV7-9 with TRBJ2-5, with a weak D call TRBD1 (6 bases). The CDR3 has 14 amino acids. Trimming cost V 5 bases and J 4 bases, with 14 bases left between them. Germline V CDR1 and CDR2: SEHNR, FQNEAQ (reference sequence).

This chain links TRBV11-2 with TRBJ2-7; possibly TRBD1 or TRBD2 for D (5 bases each). The CDR3 runs to 14 residues. The V and J ends lost 2 bases and 4 bases respectively, with 12 bases between them. The V gene's germline CDR1 is SGHAT and CDR2 FQNNGV. The CDR3 nucleotides are TGTGCCAGCAGCTTAAAGCCGGGACCGTACGAGCAGTACTTC. Its protein product is CASSLKPGPYEQYF.

The V call is TRBV21-1, the J call TRBJ1-3. TRBV21-1 has pseudogene status. The CDR3 totals 16 residues. CDR3: CASSKAGGLSGNTIYF. As DNA, the CDR3 is TGTGCCAGCAGCAAAGCGGGGGGTCTCTCTGGAAACACCATATATTTT.

This clone was detected only once. The rearrangement links TRBV30 to TRBJ1-2; 9 bases align to TRBD1. The CDR3 contains 13 residues. Germline-derived CDR1 and CDR2 are GTSNPN and SVGIG (reference sequence). The V and J ends lost 8 bases and 8 bases, in that order; junction bases with no gene match: 12. The CDR3 DNA follows: TGTGCCAGCCTTCTGGACAGGGGAAAGGGCTACACCTTC. Translating gives CASLLDRGKGYTF.